This is a list of T cell receptor beta chains from one sample in a study of OX40 agonist ivuxolimab in advanced cancers. Profiling relied on immunoSEQ multiplex PCR, and the TCRdb table lists in-frame clones only, not all of them. The sample records roughly 23,000 clones, over 75% being singletons. The source was CD4+ or CD8+ T cells sorted from blood, collected in a trial of the OX40 agonist ivuxolimab. Receptor source: an adult with an advanced solid tumor such as melanoma, head and neck, liver or kidney cancer. Each CDR3 is given with its conserved first and last residue. A D gene is named only where the DNA matches it firmly.

TRBD1	TRBV5-4	TRBJ1-4	CASSFSTGGEEKLFF	TGTGCCAGCAGCTTTTCAACAGGGGGGGAGGAAAAACTGTTTTTT
TRBD1	TRBV27	TRBJ1-2	CASSLVGTGNGYTF	TGTGCCAGCAGTTTGGTAGGGACAGGGAATGGCTACACCTTC
TRBD2	TRBV7-2	TRBJ2-7	CASSLAQLAASYEQYF	TGTGCCAGCAGCTTAGCCCAACTAGCGGCCTCCTACGAGCAGTACTTC
-	TRBV14	TRBJ2-5	CASSQDAGTGETQYF	TGTGCCAGCAGTCAAGATGCAGGGACCGGGGAGACCCAGTACTTC
-	TRBV9	TRBJ2-3	CASSVVGGYTDTQYF	TGTGCCAGCAGCGTAGTGGGGGGATACACAGATACGCAGTATTTT
-	TRBV6-5	TRBJ2-2	CASSSYPGELFF	TGTGCCAGTTCCTCCTATCCCGGGGAGCTGTTTTTT
-	TRBV29-1	TRBJ2-7	CSFRDGTSYEQYF	TGCAGCTTCCGGGACGGGACCTCCTACGAGCAGTACTTC
-	TRBV11-2	TRBJ1-1	CASSLPGGASEAFF	TGTGCCAGCAGCTTACCGGGTGGGGCGTCTGAAGCTTTCTTT
-	TRBV7-9	TRBJ2-1	CASSLGNNEQFF	TGTGCCAGCAGCTTGGGGAACAATGAGCAGTTCTTC
-	TRBV7-2	TRBJ2-7	CASSLVGSSYEQYF	TGTGCCAGCAGCTTAGTAGGGTCCTCCTACGAGCAGTACTTC
TRBD1	TRBV14	TRBJ1-2	CASSQGDRNNYGYTF	TGTGCCAGCAGCCAAGGGGACAGAAATAACTATGGCTACACCTTC
TRBD1	TRBV25-1	TRBJ1-4	CASSEYYRGGEKLFF	TGTGCCAGCAGTGAATATTACAGGGGGGGAGAAAAACTGTTTTTT
-	TRBV7-3	TRBJ2-6	CASSPRVTGANVLTF	TGTGCCAGCAGCCCTAGGGTAACTGGGGCCAACGTCCTGACTTTC
-	TRBV5-4	TRBJ2-5	CASSPWSVGGQETQYF	TGTGCCAGCAGCCCCTGGAGTGTAGGAGGTCAGGAGACCCAGTACTTC